This entry features one T cell receptor beta chain sequence. Method: immunoSEQ multiplex PCR; TCRdb's copy keeps in-frame clones and lacks some. In the table there are roughly 500,000 clones, approximately 90% of which are singletons. Documented treatment: about 20 received Ad26.COV2.S at low or high dose, single or two shots; 5 received placebo; per-sample allocation not given. Sample collection was performed on day 63 after the first vaccine or placebo injection. The sample belongs to a study of Ad26.COV2.S vaccination and SARS-CoV-2 variants. The CDR3 consists of 15 residues. V was pared by 3 bases and J by 4 bases, with 4 bases of the junction left unmatched. Germline assignment: CDR1 MGHRA and CDR2 YSYEKL.

This sample comprised peripheral blood, obtained in a trial of Ad26.COV2.S vaccine versus placebo. The clonotype originates from a person aged 18-60 years who received the Ad26.COV2.S COVID-19 vaccine or a placebo. V is TRBV4-1 and J is TRBJ2-3; 10 bases match TRBD1. This chain's CDR3 is CASSHRDRGSDTQYF. The CDR3, as DNA: TGCGCCAGCAGCCACCGGGACAGGGGTTCAGATACGCAGTATTTT.